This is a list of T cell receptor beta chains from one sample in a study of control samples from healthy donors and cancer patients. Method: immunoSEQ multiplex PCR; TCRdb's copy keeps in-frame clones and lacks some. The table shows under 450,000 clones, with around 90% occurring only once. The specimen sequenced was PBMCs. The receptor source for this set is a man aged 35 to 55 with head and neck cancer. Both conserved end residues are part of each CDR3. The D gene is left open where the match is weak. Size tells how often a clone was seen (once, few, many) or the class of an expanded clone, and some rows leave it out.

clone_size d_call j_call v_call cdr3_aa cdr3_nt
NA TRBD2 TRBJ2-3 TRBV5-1 CASSLEGTSGTDTQYF TGCGCCAGCAGCTTGGAAGGGACTAGCGGCACAGATACGCAGTATTTT
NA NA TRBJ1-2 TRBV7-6 CASSSFVDSGSGYTF TGTGCCAGCAGCTCATTTGTTGACTCAGGGAGTGGCTACACCTTC
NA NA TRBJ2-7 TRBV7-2 CASSFTGPPYEQYF TGTGCCAGCAGCTTCACAGGGCCTCCCTACGAGCAGTACTTC
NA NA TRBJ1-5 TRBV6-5 CASFSSPGQPQHF TGTGCCAGCTTCAGTTCTCCCGGGCAGCCCCAGCATTTT
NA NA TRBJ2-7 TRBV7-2 CASSLDGDYEQYF TGTGCCAGCAGCTTAGACGGAGACTACGAGCAGTACTTC
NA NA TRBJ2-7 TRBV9 CASSVEGIAYEQYF TGTGCCAGCAGCGTAGAGGGAATTGCCTACGAGCAGTACTTC
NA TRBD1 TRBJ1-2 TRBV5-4 CASSGPDRENNYGYTF TGTGCCAGCAGCGGACCGGACAGGGAGAATAACTATGGCTACACCTTC
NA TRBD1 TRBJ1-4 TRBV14 CASSRDRRGEKLFF TGTGCCAGCAGCCGGGACAGGAGGGGTGAAAAACTGTTTTTT
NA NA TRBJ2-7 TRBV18 CASSPGITYEQYF TGTGCCAGCTCACCAGGGATTACCTACGAGCAGTACTTC
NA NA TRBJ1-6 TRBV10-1 CASTQGVNSPLHF TGCGCCAGCACCCAGGGAGTGAATTCACCCCTCCACTTT
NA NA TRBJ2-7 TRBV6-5 CASSYSYRVSYEQYF TGTGCCAGCAGTTACTCGTACAGGGTCTCCTACGAGCAGTACTTC
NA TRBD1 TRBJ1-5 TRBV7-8 CASSSPTGDQPQHF TGTGCCAGCAGCTCTCCGACAGGGGATCAGCCCCAGCATTTT
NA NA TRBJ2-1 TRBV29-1 CSVAEGGEQFF TGCAGCGTTGCAGAGGGGGGTGAGCAGTTCTTC
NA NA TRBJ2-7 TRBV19 CASRSAGSPSYEQYF TGTGCCAGTAGGAGTGCAGGGTCGCCCTCCTACGAGCAGTACTTC
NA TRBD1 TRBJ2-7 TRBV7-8 CASSSHRTGLYEQYF TGTGCCAGCAGCTCGCATAGGACAGGGTTATACGAGCAGTACTTC
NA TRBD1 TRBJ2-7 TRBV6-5 CASGKPTGGIYEQYF TGTGCCAGCGGGAAACCGACAGGGGGCATCTACGAGCAGTACTTC
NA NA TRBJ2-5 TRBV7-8 CASSQAAGWGGGQETQYF TGTGCCAGCAGTCAAGCGGCGGGATGGGGGGGCGGTCAAGAGACCCAGTACTTC
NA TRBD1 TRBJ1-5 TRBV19 CASSIWDRGEQSQHF TGTGCCAGTAGTATTTGGGACAGGGGAGAACAGTCCCAGCATTTT
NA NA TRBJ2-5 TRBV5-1 CASSSAGREETQYF TGCGCCAGCAGCTCGGCGGGGAGAGAAGAGACCCAGTACTTC
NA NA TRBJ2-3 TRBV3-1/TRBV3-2 CASSQGATDTQYF TGTGCCAGCAGCCAAGGAGCCACAGATACGCAGTATTTT
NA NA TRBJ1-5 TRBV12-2 CASRLDGRDRSGQPQHF TGTGCAAGTCGCTTAGATGGGCGGGACAGGTCAGGCCAGCCCCAGCATTTT
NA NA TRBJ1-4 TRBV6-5 CASSSRVTNEKLFF TGTGCCAGCAGTTCCCGGGTAACTAATGAAAAACTGTTTTTT
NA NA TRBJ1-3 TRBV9 CASSKGNTIYF TGTGCCAGCAGCAAAGGAAACACCATATATTTT
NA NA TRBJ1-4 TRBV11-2 CASRLWPGFNEKLFF TGTGCCAGCAGACTATGGCCAGGGTTTAATGAAAAACTGTTTTTT
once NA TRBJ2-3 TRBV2 CASGVRVDTQYF TGTGCCAGCGGGGTCCGTGTTGATACGCAGTATTTT
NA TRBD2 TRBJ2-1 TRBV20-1 CSASWASGRFDEQFF TGCAGTGCTAGTTGGGCTAGCGGGAGGTTCGATGAGCAGTTCTTC
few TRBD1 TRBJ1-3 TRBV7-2 CASSLEQGAGNTIYF TGTGCCAGCAGCTTAGAACAGGGGGCTGGAAACACCATATATTTT
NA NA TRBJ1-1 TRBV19 CASSTAGLTEAFF TGTGCCAGTAGTACCGCAGGGCTCACTGAAGCTTTCTTT
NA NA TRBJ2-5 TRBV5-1 CASSLGDRRPETQYF TGCGCCAGCAGCTTGGGGGATAGAAGGCCAGAGACCCAGTACTTC
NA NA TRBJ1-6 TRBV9 CASSVGESSYNSPLHF TGTGCCAGCAGCGTAGGCGAGAGCTCCTATAATTCACCCCTCCACTTT